The following is a T cell receptor (beta chain) sequence with its context. Many counts were recorded for this clonotype. Its specific antigen is unknown. Base qualities are not provided; no much larger clone lies one nucleotide away. This specimen's time point label, per the study, means: sample taken at primary tumor resection. Without any cell sorting, TCR sequencing was performed on whole RNA extracted either from tumor and nontumor lung tissue or from cryopreserved PBMC samples. Donors were 72 patients with early-stage, untreated non-small cell lung cancer from the lung TRACERx cohort. A patient was chosen for TCR sequencing only when enough RNA was available from at least two tumor regions. This sample was included in a study of spatial heterogeneity in lung cancer (dated by TCRdb to the late 2010s). About the full investigation: Beta-chain transcripts were consistently detected in greater numbers than alpha-chain transcripts, which likely reflected higher beta-chain transcript abundance. In the raw uncorrected reads, each unique combination of TCR and UMI appeared on average more than ten times. TCR alpha and beta repertoires were quantitatively compared across multiple tumor regions, matched nontumor lung and blood in non-small cell lung cancer. Nonsynonymous mutation counts, determined by whole-exome sequencing of tumor tissue, were related to TCR repertoire features. At surgery, some 220 tumor regions, approximately 64 matched nontumor lung samples and 45 to 60 PBMC samples were TCR-sequenced for both alpha and beta chains. The investigation overall reported the following: Ubiquitous expanded tumor TCRs were found in blood more often at tumor resection than at routine follow-up. Additional single-cell paired TCR alpha and beta sequencing was considered necessary to confirm, at a functional level, the hypothesis that regional TCRs recognize regional mutations.

The library relied on 5' RACE. Sequencer: NextSeq 500. In the TCR library protocol, a unique molecular identifier was attached to each TCR cDNA molecule so that PCR and sequencing errors could be corrected. The authors processed their data as follows. Decombinator tools were used for TCR identification, UMI-based error correction and CDR3 extraction. TCRs above a frequency of 2 per 1,000, corresponding to the top 1% of the tumor frequency distribution, were defined as expanded. Renyi diversity was calculated using the R vegan package after each repertoire was subsampled 100 times to 5,000 TCRs. To build CDR3 similarity networks, amino acid triplet string-kernel similarity was used, and CDR3s were connected when their pairwise similarity was above 0.82. TCRdb applied fastp at Q25 and MiXCR to the public reads, then kept only in-frame beta chains. For every CDR3 protein sequence, its rows merge into one entry that carries the most common genes and DNA. TCRdb's processing, not the authors' own work, is the source of the V and J calls. The sample has 82,000 or so distinct CDR3 sequences on record, roughly an eighth of them singletons. The ten largest clones capture about 4.6% of the sample.

The TCR originated in a male donor with early-stage non-small cell lung cancer. Sequenced here: PBMCs, sampled at surgery.

The DNA sequence is TGCAGTGCTAGAAACAGGGATCCAGATACGCAGTATTTT. This sequence encodes CSARNRDPDTQYF. The V gene is TRBV20-1 and the J gene is TRBJ2-3; TRBD1 is perhaps the D gene, given 6 matching bases. V is reduced by 2 bases and J by 4 bases, leaving a spacing of 10 bases between them. CDR1 DFQATT and CDR2 SNEGSKA are derived from the germline V gene (reference sequence). The CDR3 runs 13 amino acids, cysteine and phenylalanine included. Of all the DNA, just the CDR3 is kept, 39 bases in frame from base 1.